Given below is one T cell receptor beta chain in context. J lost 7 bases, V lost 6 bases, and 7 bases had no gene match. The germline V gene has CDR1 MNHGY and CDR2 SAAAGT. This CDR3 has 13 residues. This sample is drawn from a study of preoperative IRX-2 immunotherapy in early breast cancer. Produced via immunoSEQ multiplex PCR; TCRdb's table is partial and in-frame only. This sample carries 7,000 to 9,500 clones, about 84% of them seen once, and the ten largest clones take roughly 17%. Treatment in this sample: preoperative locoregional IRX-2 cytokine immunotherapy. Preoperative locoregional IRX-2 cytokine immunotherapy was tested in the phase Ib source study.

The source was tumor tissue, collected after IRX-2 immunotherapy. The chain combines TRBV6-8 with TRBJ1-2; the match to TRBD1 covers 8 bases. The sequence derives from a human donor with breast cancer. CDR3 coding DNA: TGTGCCAGCAGCGCCGCAGGGGGCGTTGGCTACACCTTC. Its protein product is CASSAAGGVGYTF.